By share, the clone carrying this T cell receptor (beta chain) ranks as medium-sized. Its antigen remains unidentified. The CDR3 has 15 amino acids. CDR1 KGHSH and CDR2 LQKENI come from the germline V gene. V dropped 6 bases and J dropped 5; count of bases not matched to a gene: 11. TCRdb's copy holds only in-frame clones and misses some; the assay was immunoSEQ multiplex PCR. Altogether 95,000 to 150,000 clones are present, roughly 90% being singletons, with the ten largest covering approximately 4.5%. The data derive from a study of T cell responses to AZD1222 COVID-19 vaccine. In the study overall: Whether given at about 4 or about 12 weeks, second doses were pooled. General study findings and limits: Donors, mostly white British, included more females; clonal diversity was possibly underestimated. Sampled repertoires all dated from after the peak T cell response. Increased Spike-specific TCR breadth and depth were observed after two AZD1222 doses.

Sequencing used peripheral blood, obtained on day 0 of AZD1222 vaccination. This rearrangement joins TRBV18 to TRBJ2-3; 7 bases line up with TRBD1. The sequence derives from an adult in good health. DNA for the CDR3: TGTGCCAGCTCCCCTCAGGGGGTATCAGGAGATACGCAGTATTTT. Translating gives CASSPQGVSGDTQYF.